The subject of this entry is one T cell receptor (beta chain). Its specificity is unknown. Between the trimmed V and J ends, which lost 8 bases and 3 bases, there was a span of 13 bases. CDR1 is LNHDA, CDR2 SQIVND, per germline (reference sequence). The CDR3 is 13 amino acids. Produced via immunoSEQ multiplex PCR; TCRdb's table is partial and in-frame only. The repertoire has about 73,000 clones, about 90% of them found once; the top ten carry approximately 0.5%. The sample is drawn from a study of OX40 agonist ivuxolimab in advanced cancers. The study's findings and limits: Expanded peripheral T cells had an undetermined antigen specificity.

The V call is TRBV19, the J call TRBJ1-2; D is undetermined. The clonotype originates from an adult with an advanced solid tumor such as melanoma, head and neck, liver or kidney cancer. The sequenced sample was CD4+ or CD8+ T cells sorted from blood, obtained in a trial of the OX40 agonist ivuxolimab. The CDR3 nucleotides are TGTGCCAGTCTCCCGGGAGGTGACTATGGCTACACCTTC. It encodes CASLPGGDYGYTF.